This T cell receptor (beta chain) originates from a study of cytomegalovirus exposure and HLA in healthy donors. Study-wide results and caveats: Approximately 160 TCR beta chains were listed as cytomegalovirus-associated. It was reported that the classifier diagnosed cytomegalovirus status with high specificity and sensitivity in both the original and validation cohorts. Among the CMV-associated chains, three were confirmed in vitro as specific for CMV antigens.

Clones were read by immunoSEQ multiplex PCR, and TCRdb kept only the in-frame ones, dropping some. The sample holds approximately 58,000 clones, 91% seen once. With respect to this clone: Its antigen remains unknown.

In germline, CDR1 is SEHNR, CDR2 FQNEAQ (reference sequence). CDR3 length: 14 residues. V was cut by 3 bases and J by 7 bases, with 15 bases left in between. V is TRBV7-9 and J is TRBJ1-1; tentatively, D is TRBD1 (5 bases). This clonotype originated in a woman younger than 45 in good health and CMV-seronegative. The material sequenced was PBMCs. The chain's CDR3 is CASSFSVRDSEAFF. CDR3 nucleotide sequence: TGTGCCAGCAGCTTTTCAGTCAGGGATAGTGAAGCTTTCTTT.